A selection of T cell receptor beta chains follows, all from one sample in a study of blood T cell repertoires in COVID-19. Only in-frame clones appear in the TCRdb table, and some are missing; sequencing was by immunoSEQ multiplex PCR. The sample includes about 120,000 clones, around two thirds seen only once; the top ten take 2% to 2.5%. The sequenced sample was peripheral blood. These receptors all come from a woman aged 70-85 years with acute or convalescent COVID-19. Both conserved end residues are part of each CDR3. The order of the fields is CDR3 length, clone size, J gene, V gene, D gene, CDR3 DNA, CDR3 protein. D genes are given only for firm matches. Size values are once, few and many counts, or a class for expanded clones, and some rows have none.

>14|few|TRBJ2-1|TRBV28|-
TGTGCCAGCAGTTTGGTGAGCTCCTACAATGAGCAGTTCTTC
CASSLVSSYNEQFF
>12|many|TRBJ2-7|TRBV29-1|-
TGCAGCACAAGGGACATCTTGAACGAGCAGTACTTC
CSTRDILNEQYF
>16|-|TRBJ1-1|TRBV6-5|-
TGTGCCAGCAGTTACTCGACAACAGGGAAAAACACTGAAGCTTTCTTT
CASSYSTTGKNTEAFF
>14|-|TRBJ1-1|TRBV28|-
TGTGCCAGCAGCTCGTCGACAGGCGGCACTGAAGCTTTCTTT
CASSSSTGGTEAFF
>14|once|TRBJ2-3|TRBV7-3|-
TGTGCCAGCAGCTTAATCGGAGGCACAGATACGCAGTATTTT
CASSLIGGTDTQYF
>17|few|TRBJ1-1|TRBV7-9|TRBD1
TGTGCCAGCAGACAGGGACAGGGGACTAGACTGAACACTGAAGCTTTCTTT
CASRQGQGTRLNTEAFF
>16|-|TRBJ1-6|TRBV6-5|TRBD1
TGTGCCAGCAGTTACGAGGGGGCGGGGTATAATTCACCCCTCCACTTT
CASSYEGAGYNSPLHF
>14|-|TRBJ2-2|TRBV19|TRBD2
TGTGCCACCCTAGCGGGGGGTGGCACCGGGGAGCTGTTTTTT
CATLAGGGTGELFF
>14|-|TRBJ1-6|TRBV6-2/TRBV6-3|TRBD1
TGTGCCAGCAGCGCCGGGACAGAAAATTCACCCCTCCACTTT
CASSAGTENSPLHF
>15|few|TRBJ1-4|TRBV27|TRBD1
TGTGCCAGCAGGGCCCCCGGGACAGGGCTCGAAAAACTGTTTTTT
CASRAPGTGLEKLFF
>13|-|TRBJ1-2|TRBV5-6|TRBD1
TGTGCCAGCAGCTTGGTACAAGGGGGCGGCTACACCTTC
CASSLVQGGGYTF
>15|-|TRBJ1-5|TRBV4-2|-
TGTGCCAGCAGCCCCACACACTATAGCAATCAGCCCCAGCATTTT
CASSPTHYSNQPQHF
>14|-|TRBJ2-7|TRBV6-5|TRBD2
TGTGCCGGTCGTTCGGGACTAGCGCTATACGAGCAGTACTTC
CAGRSGLALYEQYF
>16|-|TRBJ2-1|TRBV5-1|-
TGCGCCAGCAGCATCGGAGCGGACCGCTCCTACAATGAGCAGTTCTTC
CASSIGADRSYNEQFF
>14|-|TRBJ1-4|TRBV2|-
TGTGCCAGCAGTGAAAAGGGGACTAATGAAAAACTGTTTTTT
CASSEKGTNEKLFF
>11|many|TRBJ1-2|TRBV28|-
TGTGCCACCAACAGGGTGGGTGGCTACACCTTC
CATNRVGGYTF
>14|-|TRBJ1-5|TRBV11-1|-
TGTGCCAGCAGCATTACAGGGCAGGGTCAGCCCCAGCATTTT
CASSITGQGQPQHF
>13|-|TRBJ1-5|TRBV19|-
TGTGCCAGTAGAGGGGGAAGGGCACAGCCCCAGCATTTT
CASRGGRAQPQHF